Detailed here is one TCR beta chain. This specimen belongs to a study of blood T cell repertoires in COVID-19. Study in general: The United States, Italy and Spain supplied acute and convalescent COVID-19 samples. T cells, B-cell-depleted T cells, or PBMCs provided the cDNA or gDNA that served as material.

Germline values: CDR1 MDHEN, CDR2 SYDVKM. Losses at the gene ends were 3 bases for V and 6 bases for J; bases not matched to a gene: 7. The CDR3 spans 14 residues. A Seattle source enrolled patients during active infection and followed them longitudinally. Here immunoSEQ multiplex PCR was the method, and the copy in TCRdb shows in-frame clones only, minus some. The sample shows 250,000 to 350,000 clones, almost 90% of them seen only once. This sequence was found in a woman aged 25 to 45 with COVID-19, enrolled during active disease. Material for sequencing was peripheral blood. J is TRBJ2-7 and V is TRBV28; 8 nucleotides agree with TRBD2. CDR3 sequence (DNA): TGTGCCAGCAGTTTTGAGCGGGAGCCCACCGAGCAGTACTTC. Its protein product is CASSFEREPTEQYF.